This TCR beta chain was documented in a study of blood T cell repertoires in COVID-19. Study overall: Researchers got acute and convalescent COVID-19 samples from the United States, Italy and Spain. The cDNA or gDNA used as material had been derived from T cells, B-cell-depleted T cells, or PBMCs.

Per the original data handling: By means of reference gene primer amplification, nucleated cell counts were estimated. TCRdb's copy holds only in-frame clones and misses some; the assay was immunoSEQ multiplex PCR. For V, J and clone size, that table is used; D and trimming come from the DNA. The sample comprises 30,000 to 45,000 clones, approximately 88% of which are singletons, and around 7% rests with the top ten. The V gene's germline CDR1 is DFQATT and CDR2 SNEGSKA (reference sequence). CDR3 length: 13 amino acids. V lost 3 bases to trimming and J lost 3 bases, with 9 bases between them. This chain uses TRBV20-1 with TRBJ2-1; D is perhaps TRBD2 (6 bases). The source of this sequence is a human donor in a cohort sampled during active COVID-19. Sequenced sample: peripheral blood. The CDR3 spells CSASAGNYNEQFF. The DNA of the CDR3 is TGCAGTGCTAGTGCGGGGAACTACAATGAGCAGTTCTTC.